This T cell receptor beta chain came from a study of T cell repertoires in cytomegalovirus infection. Of note for this clonotype: Its target is unknown.

V lost 3 bases to trimming and J lost 5 bases; unmatched junction nucleotides: 12. Germline V lookup: CDR1 MNHEY, CDR2 SMNVEV (reference sequence). This CDR3 has 17 residues. TCRdb ran MiXCR on the reads and lists one entry per CDR3 protein. The sample shows 200,000 to 250,000 distinct CDR3 sequences, 35% to 40% of them seen only once. The J gene is TRBJ2-5, the V gene TRBV27; the match to TRBD2 covers 10 bases. This TCR came from a human donor in good health (CMV status not recorded). Some clones in this sample may be carry-over from other donors' samples. This specimen was CD8+ T cells from cultured PBMCs, taken from culture after CMV antigen stimulation. In DNA, the CDR3 is TGTGCCAGCAGTTTCGTCACTAGCGGGATTTTCGCGGAGACCCAGTACTTC. Translating it yields CASSFVTSGIFAETQYF.